The sequence of this T cell receptor (beta chain) was determined in a study of shared clonotypes between healthy human individuals. Comments on this clone: The antigen is undetermined.

Germline V gene lookup returns CDR1 WSHSY and CDR2 SAAADI. There are 13 residues in the CDR3. Deletions cut 7 bases from V and 7 bases from J, with 17 bases between. General study results and limits: Clonotype sharing among the donors was expected to vary with sequencing depth. Around 5% was the fraction of naive CD4 clonotypes found shared across several donors.

Assay execution proceeded at the deep level. As originally analysed: ImmunoSEQ only sent back junction sequences with no quality scores, so filtering was done differently. Sequenced by immunoSEQ multiplex PCR; TCRdb stores in-frame clones only, minus some. V and J calls and clone size are as listed in that table; D and trimming were resolved from the DNA. Of some 2,000,000 clones in the sample, 95% were seen once. This sequence was found in a man younger than 30 in good health. The chain joins TRBV10-2 to TRBJ2-7, with D hard to call. Input material: naive CD4+ T cells sorted from blood. This sample's subset: CD45RA+ positively selected. Here the CDR3 DNA reads TGCGCCAGCATTGGCAGGTTCGATGGTGAGCAGTACTTC. Protein product: CASIGRFDGEQYF.